The entry below describes one T cell receptor (beta chain). The antigen remains unidentified. This CDR3 is built from 16 residues. Germline CDR1 is MDHEN and CDR2 is SYDVKM. Losses at the gene ends were 4 bases for V and 2 bases for J; bases not matched to a gene: 8. A second about 6 to 11 cycle PCR used barcoded and J-beta primers. A 12-random-nucleotide template-switch adaptor tagged each cDNA molecule. In TCRdb, the 5' RACE reads were re-called with MiXCR into one record per CDR3 protein. The sample has about 970,000 distinct CDR3 sequences; 51% are singletons. The sample originates from a study of blood T cells in healthy people across ages. Overall study findings and caveats: It was held that the diversity estimates obtained from one million T cells were underestimates.

The V gene is TRBV28, the J gene TRBJ2-1, with 7 bases identical to TRBD1. The material sequenced was blood. The sequence derives from a woman aged 55 to 70 in good health. The DNA of the CDR3 is TGTGCCAGCAGTTCGATGGGCAGGGGGACCTACAATGAGCAGTTCTTC. Protein: CASSSMGRGTYNEQFF.